This T cell receptor beta chain was captured by sequencing in a study of cytomegalovirus exposure and HLA in healthy donors. CDR3 length: 15 residues. The germline V and J ends were trimmed by 7 bases and 0 bases, with 16 bases remaining between them. Germline values: CDR1 SQVTM, CDR2 ANQGSEA. A multiplex PCR was run with 60 Vbeta primers and 13 Jbeta primers. Libraries were prepared by immunoSEQ multiplex PCR; TCRdb keeps only in-frame clonotypes and omits some of them. This sample carries 70,000 to 80,000 clones, roughly four fifths of them seen once, and the ten largest clones take 1.5% to 2%. Comment on this clone: What it binds is not known.

Study conclusions and caveats: V- and J-gene trimming in TCR beta was tied to a missense DCLRE1C variant by an analysis performed later. TCR beta chains associated with HLA were, in a later analysis, more clonally expanded than equally common others. Immune exposure information available was restricted to CMV serostatus. Investigators reported over 150 TCR beta chains as tied to cytomegalovirus.

The chain links TRBV29-1 to TRBJ2-1; perhaps TRBD1 as D (6 bases). Sequencing was performed on PBMCs. This sequence originates from a man aged 18-30 years in good health and CMV-seronegative. The CDR3: CSGGTTWSSYNEQFF. The CDR3 DNA is TGCAGCGGAGGGACAACATGGAGCTCCTACAATGAGCAGTTCTTC.